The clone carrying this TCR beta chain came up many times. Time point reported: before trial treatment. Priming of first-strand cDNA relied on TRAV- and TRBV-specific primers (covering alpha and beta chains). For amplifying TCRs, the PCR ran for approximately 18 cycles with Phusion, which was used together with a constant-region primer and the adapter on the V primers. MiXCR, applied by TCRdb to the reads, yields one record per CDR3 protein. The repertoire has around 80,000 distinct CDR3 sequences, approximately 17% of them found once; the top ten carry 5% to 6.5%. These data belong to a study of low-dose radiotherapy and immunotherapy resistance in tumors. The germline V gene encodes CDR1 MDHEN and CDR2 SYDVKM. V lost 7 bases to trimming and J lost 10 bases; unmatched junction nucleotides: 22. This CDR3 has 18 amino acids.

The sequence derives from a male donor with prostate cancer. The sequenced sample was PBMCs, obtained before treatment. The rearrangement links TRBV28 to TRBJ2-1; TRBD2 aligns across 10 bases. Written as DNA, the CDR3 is TGTGCCAGCACACGGTTTCCTAACCCCAGCGGGAGGGCCAGAGAGCAGTTCTTC. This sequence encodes CASTRFPNPSGRAREQFF.